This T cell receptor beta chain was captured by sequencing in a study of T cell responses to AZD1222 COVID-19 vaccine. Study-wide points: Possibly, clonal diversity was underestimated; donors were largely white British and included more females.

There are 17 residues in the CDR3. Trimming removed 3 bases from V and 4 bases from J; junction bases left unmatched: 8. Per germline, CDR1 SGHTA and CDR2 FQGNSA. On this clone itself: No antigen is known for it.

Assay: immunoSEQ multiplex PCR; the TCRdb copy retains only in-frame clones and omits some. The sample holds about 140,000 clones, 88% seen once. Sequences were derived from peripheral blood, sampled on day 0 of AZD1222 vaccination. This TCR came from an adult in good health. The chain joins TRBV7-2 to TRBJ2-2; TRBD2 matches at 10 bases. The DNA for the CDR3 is TGTGCCAGCAGCTTTAGGCTCATAGCGGGGGGCACCGGGGAGCTGTTTTTT. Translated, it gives CASSFRLIAGGTGELFF. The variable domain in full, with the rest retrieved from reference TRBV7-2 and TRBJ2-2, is GAGVSQSPSNKVTEKGKDVELRCDPISGHTALYWYRQSLGQGLEFLIYFQGNSAPDKSGLPSDRFSAERTGGSVSTLTIQRTQQEDSAVYLCASSFRLIAGGTGELFFGEGSRLTVL.